The next 29 T cell receptor beta chains were all read from a single sample in a study of blood T cell repertoires in COVID-19. Clones were read by immunoSEQ multiplex PCR, and TCRdb kept only the in-frame ones, dropping some. The sample has around 200,000 clones, about 85% seen once. Sequencing was carried out using peripheral blood. The source of these receptors is a woman aged 80 or over with acute or convalescent COVID-19.

The chain recombines TRBV5-8 with TRBJ1-3, with D unclear. CDR3 length: 15 amino acids. CDR1 is SGHTS and CDR2 is YDEGEE in the germline V gene. Trimming took 1 base from V and 5 from J, leaving 13 bases between them. The CDR3 spells CASSLSGKIRNTIYF. The CDR3 nucleotides are TGTGCCAGCAGCTTGTCGGGAAAGATAAGAAACACCATATATTTT.

In its sample, this clone was seen once. The rearrangement uses TRBV4-3 and TRBJ2-2; 9 bases map to TRBD1. Per germline, CDR1 LGHNA and CDR2 YSLEER. V was clipped by 1 base and J by 3 bases; unmatched bases: 3. This CDR3 contains 16 residues. The CDR3 spells CASSQVQGADTGELFF. The CDR3 coding sequence is TGCGCCAGCAGCCAAGTACAGGGGGCGGACACCGGGGAGCTGTTTTTT.

V gene TRBV20-1 combines with J gene TRBJ2-1; maybe TRBD2 (6 bases). The CDR3 contains 11 residues. Germline CDR1 DFQATT, CDR2 SNEGSKA (reference sequence). V was trimmed by 7 bases and J by 5 bases, leaving 9 bases between them. The CDR3 loop is CSGSGNNEQFF. In DNA, the CDR3 is TGCAGTGGTAGCGGTAACAATGAGCAGTTCTTC.

The chain joins TRBV6-5 to TRBJ2-2, with D possibly matching TRBD2 (6 bases). The V end was cut by 2 bases, the J end by 0 bases, with 10 bases between. Germline V lookup: CDR1 MNHEY, CDR2 SVGAGI. The CDR3 sequence is 16 residues long. The CDR3 nucleotides read TGTGCCAGCAGTTACCGGGGGACTTCGAACACCGGGGAGCTGTTTTTT. Translated: CASSYRGTSNTGELFF.

V gene TRBV19 combines with J gene TRBJ1-5; 7 bases line up with TRBD1. V gave up 3 bases and J gave up 7 bases; unmatched junction bases: 6. The CDR3 has 14 residues. CDR1 and CDR2 from the germline V gene are LNHDA and SQIVND (reference sequence). In nucleotides, the CDR3 is TGTGCCAGTAGTATTGTACAGGGGAAACAGCCCCAGCATTTT. Protein: CASSIVQGKQPQHF.

V gene TRBV7-2 combines with J gene TRBJ2-5; 8 bases line up with TRBD1. Trimming cost V 1 base and J 3 bases; bases outside gene matches: 7. The germline V gene has CDR1 SGHTA and CDR2 FQGNSA. This CDR3 has 16 amino acids. CDR3 residues: CASSLEQGGGEETQYF. CDR3 sequence (DNA): TGTGCCAGCAGCTTAGAACAGGGGGGCGGTGAAGAGACCCAGTACTTC.

The chain combines TRBV15 with TRBJ2-3; 8 nucleotides match TRBD2. Germline CDR1 reads LNHNV; CDR2 reads YYDKDF (reference sequence). The CDR3 sequence is 15 residues long. V lost 4 bases to trimming and J lost 6 bases; unmatched junction nucleotides: 9. The CDR3, as DNA: TGTGCCACCAGCAACCCAGCGGGAGCCGGGGATACGCAGTATTTT. It yields the protein CATSNPAGAGDTQYF.

The chain links TRBV18 to TRBJ1-5; 9 bases are shared with TRBD1. V dropped 6 bases and J dropped 6; count of bases not matched to a gene: 3. This CDR3 spans 13 amino acids. Germline V gene lookup returns CDR1 KGHSH and CDR2 LQKENI. CDR3 coding DNA: TGTGCCAGCTCGACAGGGGGGCCTCAGCCCCAGCATTTT. Its protein product is CASSTGGPQPQHF.

The chain recombines TRBV23-1 with TRBJ1-5; the D gene is possibly TRBD1 (5 bases). TRBV23-1 qualifies as an ORF whose function is uncertain. Trimming shortened V by 8 bases and J by 8 bases, and 25 bases separated the two germline ends. This CDR3 is built from 16 residues. The CDR3 is CASGLSGHRGAEPQHF. The CDR3 nucleotides are TGCGCCAGCGGCCTGTCAGGACACAGAGGCGCAGAGCCCCAGCATTTT.

This chain joins TRBV6-5 and TRBJ2-7; tentative D call: TRBD1 (6 bases). V was trimmed by 6 bases and J by 6 bases, leaving 9 bases between them. This CDR3 comprises 11 residues. Looked up from germline, CDR1 is MNHEY and CDR2 is SVGAGI. The CDR3 loop is CASSRGGEQYF. The CDR3, as DNA: TGTGCCAGCAGCCGAGGGGGCGAGCAGTACTTC.

The V call is TRBV7-6, the J call TRBJ2-1; 8 bases fit TRBD2. V lost 3 bases to trimming and J lost 2 bases; unmatched junction nucleotides: 6. CDR1 and CDR2 from the germline V gene are SGHVS and FNYEAQ. The CDR3 spans 16 residues. The CDR3: CASSLVGTRAYNEQFF. The CDR3 nucleotides read TGTGCCAGCAGCTTGGTCGGGACTAGGGCCTACAATGAGCAGTTCTTC.

V gene TRBV18 combines with J gene TRBJ1-2, with TRBD1 matching over 9 bases. Germline V gives CDR1 KGHSH, CDR2 LQKENI. The V and J ends lost 8 bases and 1 base, in that order; junction bases with no gene match: 5. The CDR3 totals 14 residues. The CDR3 sequence is CASLSGQGNYGYTF. CDR3 coding DNA: TGTGCCAGCCTTTCGGGACAGGGTAACTATGGCTACACCTTC.

This clone was seen a handful of times. This chain uses TRBV27 with TRBJ2-7, with 8 positions matching TRBD1. V lost 4 bases, J lost 6 bases, and 11 bases stayed unmatched. CDR1 MNHEY and CDR2 SMNVEV come from the germline V gene (reference sequence). This CDR3 spans 15 amino acids. Here the CDR3 reads CASSSQGQGVREQYF. DNA for the CDR3: TGTGCCAGCAGTTCGCAAGGACAGGGAGTTCGCGAGCAGTACTTC.

The V and J genes are TRBV9 and TRBJ2-5; 10 positions match TRBD2. V dropped 3 bases and J dropped 2; count of bases not matched to a gene: 7. Germline lookup yields CDR1 SGDLS and CDR2 YYNGEE. This CDR3 has 16 residues. In DNA form, the CDR3 reads TGTGCCAGCAGCGCCGGGACTAGCGTCCCTCAAGAGACCCAGTACTTC. Protein product: CASSAGTSVPQETQYF.

This rearrangement joins TRBV5-4 to TRBJ2-3, with D possibly being TRBD2 (5 bases). Germline CDR1 is SGHNT and CDR2 is YYREEE (reference sequence). The CDR3 loop spans 13 amino acids. Trimming removed 1 base at V and 6 bases at J, with 9 bases between. The CDR3 sequence is CASSLQAADTQYF. CDR3 DNA sequence: TGTGCCAGCAGCTTGCAAGCGGCCGATACGCAGTATTTT.

V gene TRBV14 combines with J gene TRBJ1-2; 10 bases line up with TRBD1. The germline V gene encodes CDR1 SGHDN and CDR2 FVKESK. This CDR3 spans 16 amino acids. V dropped 4 bases and J dropped 4; count of bases not matched to a gene: 9. CDR3 bases: TGTGCCAGCAGCCTGACAGGGGGCGTTTTCGGCTATGGCTACACCTTC. This codes for CASSLTGGVFGYGYTF.

The rearrangement links TRBV19 to TRBJ2-1, with a tentative D call TRBD2 (5 bases). V lost 3 bases, J lost 7 bases, and 19 bases lay in between. Germline CDR1 and CDR2: LNHDA and SQIVND (reference sequence). There are 16 residues in the CDR3. The CDR3 spells CASSMWTGSSKNEQFF. The DNA of the CDR3 is TGTGCCAGTAGTATGTGGACTGGGTCTTCAAAGAATGAGCAGTTCTTC. The whole variable domain, filled in from reference TRBV19 and TRBJ2-1, reads DGGITQSPKYLFRKEGQNVTLSCEQNLNHDAMYWYRQDPGQGLRLIYYSQIVNDFQKGDIAEGYSVSREKKESFPLTVTSAQKNPTAFYLCASSMWTGSSKNEQFFGPGTRLTVL.

This clone was seen only once. This chain joins TRBV28 and TRBJ2-1; D gene unclear. V lost 7 bases and J lost 4, with 8 bases in between. Germline V gene lookup returns CDR1 MDHEN and CDR2 SYDVKM. This CDR3 contains 12 residues. The CDR3 bases are TGTGCCAGCACCAGCGTATACAATGAGCAGTTCTTC. It codes for CASTSVYNEQFF.

The chain carries TRBV12-5 and TRBJ1-2; possible D gene TRBD1, 5 bases. CDR1 and CDR2 (germline): LGHNT, FRNRAP. This CDR3 is 13 amino acids long. Trimming removed 1 base at V and 4 bases at J, with 7 bases between. The CDR3 nucleotides are TGTGCTAGTGGTTTGGGGGGCGGCTATGGCTACACCTTC. Its translation: CASGLGGGYGYTF.

This rearrangement joins TRBV19 to TRBJ2-2; no definite D call. This CDR3 has 15 residues. V lost 1 base to trimming and J lost 0 bases, with 6 bases between them. Looked up from germline, CDR1 is LNHDA and CDR2 is SQIVND (reference sequence). The CDR3 coding sequence is TGTGCCAGTAGTATAGTCACAGCGAACACCGGGGAGCTGTTTTTT. This encodes CASSIVTANTGELFF.

J is TRBJ2-2 and V is TRBV11-3; 7 positions match TRBD2. Germline CDR1 reads SGHNT; CDR2 reads YENEEA. The length of the CDR3 is 15 residues. The V and J ends lost 5 bases and 4 bases, in that order; junction bases with no gene match: 7. The CDR3 bases are TGTGCCAGCAGCCTCACTAGCGTCGGCACCGGGGAGCTGTTTTTT. Amino acid sequence: CASSLTSVGTGELFF.

This clone was picked up one time. The chain recombines TRBV6-6 with TRBJ1-1; possibly TRBD1 for D (5 bases). Per germline, CDR1 MNHNY and CDR2 SVGAGI (reference sequence). V lost 8 bases and J 0 bases, leaving 13 bases between the germline ends. This CDR3 has 14 residues. The CDR3 DNA reads as TGTGCCAGCCGGGGGGGTGACATGAACACTGAAGCTTTCTTT. Amino acids: CASRGGDMNTEAFF.

Comment on this clone: At the DNA level, this CDR3 is encoded by other sequences in the same sample as well. The rearrangement links TRBV29-1 to TRBJ1-1; TRBD1 matches at 10 bases. The CDR3 extends over 13 amino acids. V shed 7 bases, J shed 0 bases, and the junction held 2 bases outside the gene matches. CDR1 is SQVTM, CDR2 ANQGSEA, per germline. CDR3 amino acids: CSGGQGMNTEAFF. Written as DNA, the CDR3 is TGCAGCGGGGGACAGGGGATGAACACTGAAGCTTTCTTT.

This clone was observed once. This chain links TRBV27 with TRBJ2-7, with TRBD1 as a possible D gene (6 bases). The CDR3 runs 16 residues. The V end was cut by 4 bases, the J end by 3 bases, with 19 bases between. From germline, CDR1 is MNHEY and CDR2 SMNVEV (reference sequence). CDR3 in DNA: TGTGCCAGCAGTTCTACGGGACACCCGACGAGCTACGAGCAGTACTTC. This codes for CASSSTGHPTSYEQYF.

The chain's CDR3 is CASSPGQTALDNSPLHF. In nucleotides, the CDR3 is TGCGCCAGCAGCCCCGGACAGACAGCGCTTGATAATTCACCCCTCCACTTT. The chain employs TRBV4-3 and TRBJ1-6; possible D gene TRBD1, 6 bases. Germline V gene data show CDR1 as LGHNA and CDR2 as YSLEER. Trimming cost V 4 bases and J 5 bases, with 18 bases left between them. The CDR3 length is 17 residues.

This clone was counted only a few times. The CDR3 DNA follows: TGTGCCAGCAGCGAATCTCTAGCTGTCTCCTACGAGCAGTACTTC. It translates to CASSESLAVSYEQYF. The V gene is TRBV2, the J gene TRBJ2-7; perhaps TRBD2 as D (5 bases). Germline V lookup: CDR1 SNHLY, CDR2 FYNNEI. The CDR3 totals 15 residues. V dropped 6 bases and J dropped 0 bases, with 15 bases sitting between them.

The chain combines TRBV6-6 with TRBJ2-1; 7 bases are a match to TRBD2. The length of the CDR3 is 15 residues. CDR1 and CDR2 (germline): MNHNY, SVGAGI (reference sequence). Trimming at V came to 8 bases and at J to 2 bases, leaving 9 bases not matched to a gene. CDR3 sequence (DNA): TGTGCCAGCGGCCTCATGGGAGGGGCCTACAATGAGCAGTTCTTC. Amino acid sequence: CASGLMGGAYNEQFF.

The chain is built from TRBV12-5 and TRBJ1-4; no clear D gene. Germline assignment: CDR1 LGHNT and CDR2 FRNRAP. The length of the CDR3 is 13 residues. V lost 5 bases and J 8 bases, leaving 12 bases between the germline ends. The DNA of the CDR3 is TGTGCTAGTGGTGTAGCGGTAGGGGAAAAACTGTTTTTT. Its protein is CASGVAVGEKLFF.

The chain combines TRBV9 with TRBJ2-3; weak D call: TRBD1 (6 bases). The CDR3 runs 15 residues. The germline CDR1 and CDR2 sequences are SGDLS and YYNGEE. Trimming pared 4 bases from V and 4 bases from J, leaving 16 bases between. CDR3 bases: TGTGCCAGCAGCCTTCCTACAGGGATCCCAGATACGCAGTATTTT. Its protein is CASSLPTGIPDTQYF.